One sample yielded the 2 T cell receptor beta chains listed below, sequenced in a study of regulatory T cells in long-lasting Graves disease. Both iRepertoire HTBI primers and Arm-PCR of CDR3 regions were used to build the TCR beta libraries. TCRdb reanalysed the multiplex PCR reads using MiXCR and keeps one entry per CDR3 protein. In the table there are 350,000 to 500,000 distinct CDR3 sequences, around a fifth of which are singletons. Noted time point: persistent/refractory GD, antithyroid drugs over 5 years with positive TRAb. Following extraction of RNA from PBMCs, that RNA was used to make the TCR library. The specimen comprised peripheral blood mononuclear cells (PBMCs), sampled when the disease was refractory, from a patient treated with antithyroid drugs. The receptors originated from a female donor with Graves disease.

At least ten counts were recorded for this clonotype. CDR3 protein: CATSRNTEAFF. CDR3 nucleotides: TGTGCCACCAGCAGGAACACTGAAGCTTTCTTT. The chain joins TRBV15 to TRBJ1-1, with no clear D. Germline V gives CDR1 LNHNV, CDR2 YYDKDF (reference sequence). The CDR3 has 11 residues. V lost 3 bases to trimming and J lost 1 base, with 0 bases between them.

J is TRBJ2-3 and V is TRBV7-6; 8 bases are shared with TRBD1. This CDR3 region has 15 residues. The V segment lost 4 bases and the J segment 4 bases; nucleotides outside the gene matches: 7. The germline V gene encodes CDR1 SGHVS and CDR2 FNYEAQ. The CDR3 is CASSSWTGNADTQYF. CDR3 DNA: TGTGCCAGCAGCTCCTGGACAGGGAACGCAGATACGCAGTATTTT. Combining the CDR3 with reference TRBV7-6 and TRBJ2-3 gives the whole variable domain GAGVSQSPRYKVTKRGQDVALRCDPISGHVSLYWYRQALGQGPEFLTYFNYEAQQDKSGLPNDRFSAERPEGSISTLTIQRTEQRDSAMYRCASSSWTGNADTQYFGPGTRLTVL.